Detailed here is one T cell receptor beta chain. The sample belongs to a study of blood T cell repertoires in COVID-19. The method was immunoSEQ multiplex PCR; TCRdb's version includes in-frame clones alone and lacks a portion of them. This sample has about 200,000 clones, with under 90% found just once. The receptor was derived from a middle-aged man with acute or convalescent COVID-19. Sequenced sample: peripheral blood.

CDR3 DNA sequence: TGTGCCAGCAGCTGGAGAGGGGGTTCTTTTAATGAAAAACTGTTTTTT. It is translated as CASSWRGGSFNEKLFF. This chain uses TRBV7-9 with TRBJ1-4; D is possibly TRBD1 (6 bases). V shed 4 bases and J shed 4 bases, with 16 bases lying between them. This CDR3 has 16 residues. CDR1 is SEHNR, CDR2 FQNEAQ, per germline (reference sequence).